The following is a TCR beta chain sequence with its context. The antigen remains unidentified. Germline V gene data show CDR1 as WSHSY and CDR2 as SAAADI. Trimming took 8 bases from V and 6 from J, leaving 8 bases between them. The CDR3 length is 10 residues. This record comes from a study of regulatory T cells in long-lasting Graves disease. Arm-PCR of CDR3 regions and iRepertoire HTBI primers were the basis on which TCR beta libraries were built. Via MiXCR, TCRdb re-called the multiplex PCR reads, giving one row per CDR3 protein. The sample records 370,000 or so distinct CDR3 sequences, 15% to 20% being singletons. Study results and caveats: Persistent disease exhibited a predilection for TRBV28, TRBJ1-2 and TRBJ2-5.

The time point was: newly diagnosed GD, antithyroid drugs for less than 3 months. Extracted RNA from PBMCs served as the source of the TCR library. The sample also formed part of further work on T cells in Graves' hyperthyroidism and ophthalmopathy. That report adds: RT-PCR in the first round (using the HTBI primer set) targeted the TCR CDR3.

This chain joins TRBV10-2 and TRBJ2-7; no definite D call. This TCR derives from a woman aged 18-29 years with Graves disease. The sequences come from peripheral blood mononuclear cells (PBMCs), collected at new diagnosis, from a patient treated with antithyroid drugs. For the CDR3, the DNA is TGCGCCAGCGGTAGGCGCGAGCAGTACTTC. Its protein product is CASGRREQYF.